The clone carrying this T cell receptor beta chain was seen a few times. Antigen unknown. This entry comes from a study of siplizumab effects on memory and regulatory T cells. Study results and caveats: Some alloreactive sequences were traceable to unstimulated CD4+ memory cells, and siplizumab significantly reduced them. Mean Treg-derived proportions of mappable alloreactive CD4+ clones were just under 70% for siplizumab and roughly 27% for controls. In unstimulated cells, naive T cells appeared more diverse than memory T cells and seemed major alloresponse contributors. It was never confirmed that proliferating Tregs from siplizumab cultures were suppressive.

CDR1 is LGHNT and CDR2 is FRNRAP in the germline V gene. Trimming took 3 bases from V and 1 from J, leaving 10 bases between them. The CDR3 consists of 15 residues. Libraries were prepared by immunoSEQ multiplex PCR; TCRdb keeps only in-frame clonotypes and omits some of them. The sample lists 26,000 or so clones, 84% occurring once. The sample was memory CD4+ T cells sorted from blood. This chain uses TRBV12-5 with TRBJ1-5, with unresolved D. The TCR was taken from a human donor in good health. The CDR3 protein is CASGFVGGSNQPQHF. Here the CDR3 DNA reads TGTGCTAGTGGTTTTGTCGGAGGGAGCAATCAGCCCCAGCATTTT.